These T cell receptor beta chains were read from a single sample in a study of early T cells in non-severe SARS-CoV-2 infection. TCRdb reanalysed the 5' RACE reads using MiXCR and keeps one entry per CDR3 protein. The sample carries about 84,000 distinct CDR3 sequences, 9% to 14% recorded once. Sequencing was done on a sample of whole blood. The receptor set was obtained from an adult who was a healthcare worker with PCR-confirmed SARS-CoV-2 infection or an uninfected control (not recorded which). Both conserved end residues are trimmed from each CDR3.

j_call,v_call,cdr3_aa
TRBJ2-7,TRBV7-3,ASSSGLGLEQY
TRBJ2-7,TRBV7-2,ASSTSDAAPYEQY
TRBJ1-1,TRBV6-1,ASSENEVRTEAF
TRBJ2-3,TRBV12-3/TRBV12-4,ASSHGTGNTQY
TRBJ2-2,TRBV12-3/TRBV12-4,ASSRTRANTGELF
TRBJ2-7,TRBV7-6,ASSRTGTSGSPQIYEQY
TRBJ2-1,TRBV24-1,ATREGDNEQF
TRBJ2-1,TRBV11-2,ASSLGAGSSYNEQF
TRBJ2-1,TRBV28,ASSVNLAGTNYNEQF
TRBJ1-4,TRBV19,ASSIKAATNEKLF
TRBJ2-3,TRBV11-2,ASSLGTGGAGTDTQY
TRBJ2-7,TRBV11-2,ATGKEGYEQY
TRBJ2-7,TRBV3-1,ASSQDPAGGRHYEQY
TRBJ1-5,TRBV18,ASQGQGINQPQH
TRBJ2-2,TRBV5-4,ASSSLPRRGAPGELF
TRBJ2-1,TRBV19,ASSIAGDSVYNEQF
TRBJ1-6,TRBV6-5,ASSYWGSGTSPLH
TRBJ2-7,TRBV7-9,ASSLNRDAAAEQY
TRBJ2-5,TRBV7-9,ASTRPGQGPQETQY
TRBJ2-1,TRBV7-2,ASSLVASGRLSHQGEQF
TRBJ1-6,TRBV18,ASSPGNSPLH
TRBJ1-2,TRBV29-1,SVAQGAEDYGYT
TRBJ2-7,TRBV10-2,ASRQGAYEQY
TRBJ2-1,TRBV5-1,ASSPGGGLDEQF